Below are 4 T cell receptor beta chains sequenced from a single sample in a study of cytotoxic CD8 clonotypes in ibrutinib-treated CLL. Sequenced by immunoSEQ multiplex PCR; TCRdb stores in-frame clones only, minus some. Of roughly 23,000 clones in the sample, roughly four fifths were seen once. The specimen comprised PBMCs, sampled before ibrutinib treatment. The source is a human donor with chronic lymphocytic leukemia.

The chain couples TRBV14 to TRBJ2-7; D not resolved. The CDR3 is made up of 13 amino acids. The germline CDR1 and CDR2 sequences are SGHDN and FVKESK. V was pared by 2 bases and J by 1 base, with 6 bases between. CDR3 amino acids: CASSQRKSYEQYF. Written as DNA, the CDR3 is TGTGCCAGCAGCCAAAGAAAGTCCTACGAGCAGTACTTC.

V usage is TRBV7-9 and J usage is TRBJ2-5; maybe TRBD2 (5 bases). The CDR3 length is 11 residues. CDR1 is SEHNR and CDR2 is FQNEAQ in the germline V gene (reference sequence). Trimming cost V 5 bases and J 9 bases, with 10 bases left between them. CDR3 region: CASSPGRAQYF. In DNA form, the CDR3 reads TGTGCCAGCAGCCCTGGGCGGGCCCAGTACTTC.

This sequence joins TRBV5-4 and TRBJ2-5; D unresolved. The CDR3 has 13 residues. The V and J ends lost 0 bases and 5 bases respectively, with 8 bases between them. CDR1 SGHNT and CDR2 YYREEE come from the germline V gene (reference sequence). CDR3 amino acids: CASSLAGDETQYF. CDR3 coding DNA: TGTGCCAGCAGCTTGGCAGGTGACGAGACCCAGTACTTC.

This clone was counted a single time. The chain recombines TRBV2 with TRBJ1-1, with no clear D. The CDR3 sequence is 17 residues long. The germline V gene has CDR1 SNHLY and CDR2 FYNNEI. The V gene lost 4 bases and the J gene lost 3 bases, with 21 bases spanning the gap. CDR3 loop: CASSGGKGWYEDTEAFF. In nucleotides, the CDR3 is TGTGCCAGCAGTGGTGGTAAGGGTTGGTATGAGGACACTGAAGCTTTCTTT.